This T cell receptor beta chain originates from a study of shared clonotypes between healthy human individuals (TCRdb year 2020). In the study overall: The cohort comprised a couple of women and a few men aged 18 to 49 years. Per donor, three plates each were used for CD4 naive and CD4 memory, two for CD8 naive, and one for CD8 memory. To estimate repertoire size and how much clonotypes are shared between individuals, the study performed deep sequencing of blood TCR repertoires from five healthy adults. Different laboratories and diverse techniques were used to prepare libraries and sequence TCR repertoires, to increase sequencing depth and limit assay-specific biases. Between about 0.8 and 8.9 billion PBMCs per donor were obtained by leukapheresis.

Healthy HIV-negative adults with no recently reported acute infections or vaccinations were included as donors. Every donor was a Caucasian adult residing in Nashville, Tennessee, USA. CD4+ T cells were enriched by magnetic negative selection, after which naive cells were positively selected on CD45RA and the negative fraction was taken as the memory subset. After blood collection by leukapheresis, PBMCs were isolated using Ficoll-Histopaque density gradient centrifugation and then cryopreserved in the vapor phase of liquid nitrogen. Purity and quantity of every magnetically sorted T cell population were checked by analytical flow cytometry. Genomic DNA was isolated from every sorted fraction and measured by UV absorbance on a Nanodrop 2000c. Reading the germline V gene (reference sequence) gives CDR1 MNHNY and CDR2 SVGAGI. V drops 4 bases and J drops 3 bases, leaving 15 bases in between. The CDR3, from cysteine to phenylalanine, totals 15 residues. The kept DNA is CDR3 alone, 45 bases in frame from the first base.

As to this clone: Which antigen it targets is not known. It has no much larger one-base neighbor in the sample; base qualities were not kept.

Using the deep immunoSEQ assay, TCR CDR3 regions were amplified from genomic DNA by multiplex PCR. For each cell subset, the extracted genomic DNA was distributed evenly across all wells of several immunoSEQ 96-well plates, and each plate served as one replicate. For sorted subsets, each replicate PCR was loaded with about 0.2 ug genomic DNA, equivalent to 32,000 or so T cell genomes. The purified libraries were quantified using a Qubit 3.0 fluorometer, sized with a Bioanalyzer 2100, and then quantified again using the KAPA Library Quantification kit. Every immunoSEQ 96-well plate was sequenced on a dedicated single-read 150-cycle Illumina NextSeq 550 flow cell. In the authors' own workflow: Because the immunoSEQ output included only junctional sequences and no quality scores, the filtering could not be the same as the filtering used for full-length reads. To assign V/J genes and CDR3, sequences were annotated against IMGT germline references using PyIR, a Python wrapper for IgBLAST v1.9. Reads were removed for weak V/J assignments (E-value above 1e-6), missing CDR3, stop codons, out-of-frame junctions, or ambiguous translated residues. A V3J clonotype was defined by an identical inferred V gene, J gene, and CDR3 amino acid sequence. To compute the percentage overlap between repertoires, the number of shared unique clonotypes was divided by the size of the smaller repertoire. Three approaches were used to assess repertoire richness: RTK rarefaction, the Chao1 estimator, and Recon v2.1 estimates of unobserved clonotypes. Generation probabilities were computed with OLGA for all TCRbeta clonotypes obtained by the gDNA method from four donors. Not all clones reach the TCRdb copy of this immuneACCESS table, which keeps in-frame sequences only. Checked studies attribute under half of the gap to unresolved V genes and leave the rest unexplained. Clone size and V and J calls were adopted from that table, with D and trimming inferred from the DNA. The sample profile shows millions of clones; roughly 94% of them were found once. In total, the top ten clones hold 0.13% of the sample.

Study-wide findings and limitations: About 5% of naive CD4, 3% to 3.5% of naive CD8, approximately 2% of memory CD4, and roughly 0.4% of memory CD8 clonotypes were shared across several donors. Only blood was sampled, and tissue TCR repertoires likely differ from those in blood. Larger estimated clonotype richness was generally found for naive subsets than for memory subsets. The small number of donors limited the genetic and exposure-history diversity represented. Based on pairwise subsampling, the degree of clonotype sharing among donors was expected to be affected by sequencing depth. Incomplete sequencing was indicated by rarefaction of sorted-subset datasets, despite the large sequencing depth. Higher generation probabilities were observed for clonotypes shared by all four sorted-subset donors than for non-shared clonotypes.

The TCR comes from a man younger than 30 in good health. Sequenced input: naive CD4+ T cells sorted from blood. Reading the label with the study, this specimen's cell subset or site is: CD45RA+ positively selected. This sequence uses TRBV6-6 and TRBJ1-1; the D gene is perhaps TRBD1, from 5 matching bases. The CDR3 is CASSSIREEDTEAFF. At the DNA level, the sequence is TGTGCCAGCAGTTCCATCAGGGAGGAGGACACTGAAGCTTTCTTT.